This TCR beta chain was recorded in a study of CD8 T cells in ankylosing spondylitis. General observations from the study: Roughly eight highly homologous variants formed a TCR beta motif that appeared characteristic of ankylosing spondylitis blood.

TCRdb independently ran MiXCR on the 5' RACE reads; one entry per CDR3 protein. The sample yields a few hundred thousand distinct CDR3 sequences, roughly 13% seen once. In this sample, this clonotype turned up many times. Its antigen is as yet unknown. The V gene's germline CDR1 is SEHNR and CDR2 FQNEAQ (reference sequence). The CDR3 runs to 16 residues. Deletions cut 7 bases from V and 1 base from J, with 17 bases between. The TCR originated in a male donor with ankylosing spondylitis. The sequenced material came from blood, either unsorted or a sorted T cell fraction (not recorded which). The chain uses TRBV7-9 and TRBJ2-1; D not resolved. CDR3 loop: CASTPRSLLSYNEQFF. The CDR3 DNA reads as TGTGCCAGCACCCCAAGGTCTCTACTGTCCTACAATGAGCAGTTCTTC.